This T cell receptor (beta chain) was retrieved from a study of blood T cell repertoires in COVID-19. Overall study: Samples taken during acute and convalescent COVID-19 were collected in the United States, Italy and Spain. The analysed material was cDNA or gDNA that came from T cells, B-cell-depleted T cells, or PBMCs.

V was clipped by 4 bases and J by 5 bases; unmatched bases: 9. Germline lookup yields CDR1 LGHNA and CDR2 YSLEER. The CDR3 totals 16 residues. Study processing details: Using reference gene primer amplification, nucleated cell counts were estimated. TCRdb keeps only in-frame clones here, not all; method: immunoSEQ multiplex PCR. For V, J and clone size, that table is used; D and trimming come from the DNA. Of 300,000 to 500,000 clones listed, approximately 90% were seen once; the top ten hold over 0.9%. Living in about two dozen US areas, the participants were between about 18 and 95 years of age. The TCR sequence derives from a woman in her 30s with acute COVID-19. This chain uses TRBV4-3 with TRBJ2-5; TRBD2 aligns across 11 bases. The sample taken for sequencing was PBMCs or T cells enriched from blood (not recorded which). The chain's CDR3 is CASSPSSGGSRETQYF. Written as DNA, the CDR3 is TGCGCCAGCAGCCCCTCTAGCGGGGGGTCCCGTGAGACCCAGTACTTC.